What follows are 29 T cell receptor beta chains derived from one specimen sequenced in a study of cytomegalovirus exposure and HLA in healthy donors. Primers for the PCR totalled 60 Vbeta and 13 Jbeta. Sequenced by immunoSEQ multiplex PCR; TCRdb stores in-frame clones only, minus some. The sample yields about 240,000 clones, roughly four fifths seen once. Sequencing was performed on PBMCs. Receptors originate from a woman aged 55-75 years in good health and CMV-seropositive.

The chain uses TRBV19 and TRBJ2-2; TRBD2 agrees at 15 bases. Germline V gene data show CDR1 as LNHDA and CDR2 as SQIVND (reference sequence). J was trimmed by 4 bases and V by 4 bases; bases with no gene match: 10. The CDR3 has 19 residues. The CDR3 DNA reads as TGTGCCAGTAGTACCACCGGACTAGCGGGAGGGCGTATCACCGGGGAGCTGTTTTTT. Its protein product is CASSTTGLAGGRITGELFF.

The chain has TRBV19 and TRBJ2-1; D unclear. Between the trimmed V and J ends, which lost 8 bases and 7 bases, there was a span of 12 bases. Germline V lookup: CDR1 LNHDA, CDR2 SQIVND (reference sequence). The CDR3 length is 12 residues. CDR3 sequence (DNA): TGTGCCAGTGTGGGCGATGGTAATGAGCAGTTCTTC. Translated: CASVGDGNEQFF.

This sequence joins TRBV10-3 and TRBJ2-2, with TRBD1 matching 8 bases. Per the germline V gene, CDR1 is ENHRY and CDR2 is SYGVKD. This CDR3 spans 14 amino acids. Losses at the gene ends were 10 bases for V and 4 bases for J; bases not matched to a gene: 8. DNA of the CDR3: TGTGCCACCTGGACAGGGTCGCTCACCGGGGAGCTGTTTTTT. Its translation is CATWTGSLTGELFF.

This chain links TRBV5-6 with TRBJ2-7, with 7 bases fitting TRBD1. The ends lost 4 bases at V and 0 bases at J; junction bases unmatched: 4. Germline-derived CDR1 and CDR2 are SGHDT and YYEEEE. The CDR3 runs to 14 residues. Here the CDR3 reads CASSHRGLSYEQYF. The CDR3 region has the DNA TGTGCCAGCAGCCACAGGGGCCTCTCCTACGAGCAGTACTTC.

This chain links TRBV29-1 with TRBJ2-3; 11 bases agree with TRBD2. CDR3 size: 14 residues. Germline V gene data show CDR1 as SQVTM and CDR2 as ANQGSEA. V trimming: 6 bases; J trimming: 1 base; junction bases outside the gene matches: 3. The CDR3 region has the DNA TGCAGCGTCCGACTAGCGGGACGCACAGATACGCAGTATTTT. Translating gives CSVRLAGRTDTQYF.

The gene calls are TRBV30 and TRBJ2-5; D is possibly TRBD2 (7 bases). CDR1 is GTSNPN and CDR2 is SVGIG in the germline V gene (reference sequence). Trimming removed 4 bases at V and 5 bases at J, with 14 bases between. CDR3 length: 13 residues. The CDR3 sequence: CAWTGGGGETQYF. CDR3 DNA sequence: TGTGCCTGGACGGGGGGCGGAGGGGAGACCCAGTACTTC.

This clone has just a few counts. The J gene is TRBJ1-2, the V gene TRBV6-5; D remains ambiguous. V lost 0 bases, J lost 1 base, and 6 bases lay in between. CDR3 length: 14 amino acids. CDR1 MNHEY and CDR2 SVGAGI come from the germline V gene. The CDR3 DNA reads TGTGCCAGCAGTTACTCGAGAGGTAACTATGGCTACACCTTC. Amino acid sequence: CASSYSRGNYGYTF.

This clone is a singleton in its sample. The chain is built from TRBV28 and TRBJ1-1, with D perhaps matching TRBD1 (5 bases). The CDR3 is 14 amino acids. The V gene's germline CDR1 is MDHEN and CDR2 SYDVKM. The V gene lost 4 bases and the J gene lost 1 base, with 10 bases spanning the gap. CDR3 coding DNA: TGTGCCAGCAGTTCTCCCGGACAGAACACTGAAGCTTTCTTT. Residues: CASSSPGQNTEAFF.

This rearrangement joins TRBV29-1 to TRBJ1-5; 11 bases are shared with TRBD1. The CDR3 sequence is 13 residues long. Germline trimming cut 6 bases from V and 7 bases from J; bases unmatched to any gene: 5. In germline, CDR1 is SQVTM, CDR2 ANQGSEA. CDR3: CSVGQGANQPQHF. CDR3 in DNA: TGCAGCGTCGGACAGGGGGCCAACCAGCCCCAGCATTTT.

V usage is TRBV28 and J usage is TRBJ2-7, with D unclear. This CDR3 has 11 residues. Germline V gene data show CDR1 as MDHEN and CDR2 as SYDVKM. The germline V and J ends were trimmed by 5 bases and 5 bases, with 7 bases remaining between them. The CDR3 is CASSPLNEQYF. CDR3 nucleotide sequence: TGTGCCAGCAGTCCCCTTAACGAGCAGTACTTC. Looking up the rest from reference TRBV28 and TRBJ2-7 gives the full variable domain: DVKVTQSSRYLVKRTGEKVFLECVQDMDHENMFWYRQDPGLGLRLIYFSYDVKMKEKGDIPEGYSVSREKKERFSLILESASTNQTSMYLCASSPLNEQYFGPGTRLTVT.

Points on this clone: A read error may account for a junction end that differs from germline. This chain joins TRBV7-9 and TRBJ1-4; no reliable D call. This CDR3 spans 10 amino acids. Germline V gene sequence: CDR1 SEHNR, CDR2 FQNEAQ (reference sequence). As DNA, the CDR3 is TGTTCCAGCCACGGGGAAAAACTGTTTTTT. As protein: CSSHGEKLFF.

This chain connects TRBV4-1 to TRBJ2-3; 7 bases are a match to TRBD2. Germline V gives CDR1 MGHRA, CDR2 YSYEKL. The CDR3 length is 22 residues. Trimming removed 2 bases from V and 0 bases from J; junction bases left unmatched: 23. CDR3 in amino acids: CASSQPAVTRVREGTSTDTQYF. The CDR3 DNA sequence: TGCGCCAGCAGCCAACCGGCGGTCACTCGGGTCAGGGAGGGAACTAGCACAGATACGCAGTATTTT.

The V call is TRBV7-3, the J call TRBJ2-2; 7 bases map to TRBD2. The CDR3 loop spans 14 amino acids. The V gene end was trimmed by 0 bases and the J gene end by 8 bases; junction bases not matched to a gene: 3. Germline V gives CDR1 SGHTA, CDR2 FQGTGA. CDR3 DNA: TGTGCCAGCAGCTTAACAGCGGGAACGGGGGAGCTGTTTTTT. Encoded protein: CASSLTAGTGELFF.

This clone was recorded a few times. CDR3: CASSQGLAYYNEQFF. DNA of the CDR3: TGCGCCAGCAGCCAAGGTCTAGCGTACTACAATGAGCAGTTCTTC. This chain uses TRBV4-1 with TRBJ2-1; tentative D call: TRBD2 (6 bases). The V gene's germline CDR1 is MGHRA and CDR2 YSYEKL. This CDR3 region has 15 residues. V lost 1 base and J 3 bases, leaving 10 bases between the germline ends.

This clone was seen just once. This chain links TRBV10-3 with TRBJ2-7, with D perhaps TRBD2 (6 bases). This CDR3 region has 13 residues. V gave up 2 bases and J gave up 6 bases, with 11 bases separating them. Germline V gene sequence: CDR1 ENHRY, CDR2 SYGVKD. DNA for the CDR3: TGTGCCATCAGTGAGAACTCCGGGGGCGAGCAGTACTTC. Translating gives CAISENSGGEQYF.

The sample holds a few counts of this clone. The chain combines TRBV4-1 with TRBJ1-2; 11 positions match TRBD1. The V segment lost 6 bases and the J segment 2 bases; nucleotides outside the gene matches: 8. The CDR3 covers 16 residues. Germline V lookup: CDR1 MGHRA, CDR2 YSYEKL. CDR3 loop: CASREHRDRGNYGYTF. The DNA for the CDR3 is TGCGCCAGCAGAGAACACCGGGACAGGGGGAACTATGGCTACACCTTC.

The V call is TRBV30, the J call TRBJ2-5; 10 nucleotides agree with TRBD2. The DNA end favors TRBJ2-7, so the J call may be wrong. The CDR3 has 14 residues. Germline V gene data show CDR1 as GTSNPN and CDR2 as SVGIG (reference sequence). This CDR3 is CAWRKREGGYEQYF. In nucleotides, the CDR3 is TGTGCCTGGAGGAAGCGGGAGGGAGGGTACGAGCAGTACTTC.

This clone was observed once. V and J are TRBV5-4 and TRBJ2-5; D perhaps matches TRBD2 (5 bases). CDR3 size: 16 residues. In germline, CDR1 is SGHNT, CDR2 YYREEE (reference sequence). Trimming pared 0 bases from V and 1 base from J, leaving 13 bases between. The chain's CDR3 is CASSLVGGRAQETQYF. CDR3 nucleotide sequence: TGTGCCAGCAGCTTGGTGGGCGGGCGCGCCCAAGAGACCCAGTACTTC.

The chain has TRBV4-2 and TRBJ1-1, with D possibly matching TRBD1 (5 bases). The CDR3 contains 15 residues. Trimming pared 2 bases from V and 2 bases from J, leaving 12 bases between. Germline CDR1 and CDR2: LGHNA and YNFKEQ. The chain's CDR3 is CASSQRQNLNTEAFF. The CDR3 region has the DNA TGTGCCAGCAGCCAAAGACAGAATTTAAACACTGAAGCTTTCTTT.

The rearrangement links TRBV5-4 to TRBJ2-2, with TRBD1 matching 9 bases. The CDR3 is made up of 16 amino acids. Germline loops: CDR1 SGHNT, CDR2 YYREEE (reference sequence). V gave up 3 bases and J gave up 3 bases; unmatched junction bases: 6. CDR3 sequence (DNA): TGTGCCAGCAGCTGGGGGACAGGGCGAGACACCGGGGAGCTGTTTTTT. Translated, it gives CASSWGTGRDTGELFF.

V gene TRBV5-5 combines with J gene TRBJ2-5; 7 nucleotides line up with TRBD2. The CDR3 has 14 residues. CDR1 is SGHKS, CDR2 YYEKEE, per germline (reference sequence). Trimming took 2 bases from V and 1 from J; bases not matched to a gene: 2. The CDR3 DNA follows: TGTGCCAGCAGCTTATGGGGGGGCCAAGAGACCCAGTACTTC. Translated: CASSLWGGQETQYF. Full variable domain (remainder filled in from reference TRBV5-5 and TRBJ2-5): DAGVTQSPTHLIKTRGQQVTLRCSPISGHKSVSWYQQVLGQGPQFIFQYYEKEERGRGNFPDRFSARQFPNYSSELNVNALLLGDSALYLCASSLWGGQETQYFGPGTRLLVL.

The rearrangement links TRBV6-5 to TRBJ1-5; no clear D. V was cut by 8 bases and J by 5 bases, with 10 bases left in between. CDR3 size: 12 residues. CDR1 MNHEY and CDR2 SVGAGI come from the germline V gene. CDR3 sequence reads: CASGTTYQPQHF. DNA for the CDR3: TGTGCCAGCGGCACAACCTATCAGCCCCAGCATTTT.

The chain uses TRBV5-1 and TRBJ2-2, with 9 bases that match TRBD2. The CDR3 runs to 16 residues. Trimming at V came to 3 bases and at J to 2 bases, leaving 5 bases not matched to a gene. CDR1 is SGHRS and CDR2 is YFSETQ in the germline V gene. CDR3: CASSWASGTNTGELFF. The DNA for the CDR3 is TGCGCCAGCAGCTGGGCTAGCGGGACTAACACCGGGGAGCTGTTTTTT.

With regard to this clone: At one of its ends the junction is not consistent with the germline gene, which may arise from a read error. The gene calls are TRBV30 and TRBJ2-7; weak D call: TRBD2 (6 bases). This CDR3 has 15 residues. The germline gives CDR1 GTSNPN, CDR2 SVGIG (reference sequence). The CDR3 region is CAWSVASSAAYGQYF. CDR3 DNA sequence: TGTGCCTGGAGTGTAGCCTCTAGCGCTGCATACGGGCAGTACTTC.

This clone was picked up a small number of times. This CDR3 reads CASSATGMGNQPQHF. CDR3 sequence (DNA): TGTGCCAGCTCAGCGACAGGGATGGGCAATCAGCCCCAGCATTTT. The gene calls are TRBV18 and TRBJ1-5; TRBD1 matches 7 bases. This CDR3 region has 15 residues. Germline V gene sequence: CDR1 KGHSH, CDR2 LQKENI. V was clipped by 5 bases and J by 2 bases; unmatched bases: 6. The entire variable domain, with the rest obtained from reference TRBV18 and TRBJ1-5, is as follows: NAGVMQNPRHLVRRRGQEARLRCSPMKGHSHVYWYRQLPEEGLKFMVYLQKENIIDESGMPKERFSAEFPKEGPSILRIQQVVRGDSAAYFCASSATGMGNQPQHFGDGTRLSIL.

The chain has TRBV6-1 and TRBJ1-2; 9 nucleotides match TRBD1. Per germline, CDR1 MNHNS and CDR2 SASEGT. The CDR3 totals 19 residues. The junction had 15 bases not matched to a gene; V was cut back by 2 bases and J by 2 bases. The CDR3 nucleotides read TGTGCCAGCAGTGAATGGAATATCCGGGACAGGGTACGGAACTATGGCTACACCTTC. This gives the protein CASSEWNIRDRVRNYGYTF.

This chain links TRBV28 with TRBJ2-3; TRBD2 matches 7 bases. Germline V gene sequence: CDR1 MDHEN, CDR2 SYDVKM. CDR3 length: 13 residues. V was clipped by 6 bases and J by 6 bases; unmatched bases: 6. The CDR3: CASRWEGSDTQYF. CDR3 bases: TGTGCCAGCAGGTGGGAGGGGAGTGATACGCAGTATTTT.

V and J are TRBV29-1 and TRBJ1-3, with D perhaps TRBD1 (5 bases). V dropped 7 bases and J dropped 2 bases, with 15 bases sitting between them. Germline V gives CDR1 SQVTM, CDR2 ANQGSEA. The CDR3 is 14 amino acids. For the CDR3, the DNA is TGCAGCGCGTCGCAGGGTGGAACTGGAAACACCATATATTTT. This codes for CSASQGGTGNTIYF.

The chain employs TRBV7-6 and TRBJ1-1, with 10 bases fitting TRBD1. The V and J ends lost 5 bases and 3 bases, in that order; junction bases with no gene match: 12. There are 17 residues in the CDR3. Germline V gives CDR1 SGHVS, CDR2 FNYEAQ. CDR3 sequence reads: CASSPSRDRGRDTEAFF. As DNA, the CDR3 is TGTGCCAGCAGCCCGTCCCGGGACAGGGGTCGGGACACTGAAGCTTTCTTT.